The 29 T cell receptor beta chains listed next were all sequenced from one sample in a study of T cell repertoires in cytomegalovirus infection. Using its own MiXCR run on the reads, TCRdb lists one record per CDR3 protein. Of approximately 240,000 distinct CDR3 sequences listed, about 12% were seen once; the top ten hold 1.6%. Sequenced sample: PBMCs. The source is a human donor in good health (CMV status not recorded). Some clones in this sample may be carry-over from other donors' samples.

This clonotype has just one count. The rearrangement joins TRBV29-1 to TRBJ2-5; no definite D call. CDR1 is SQVTM and CDR2 is ANQGSEA in the germline V gene. V was clipped by 7 bases and J by 5 bases, with 14 bases between them. The CDR3 runs 12 residues. The CDR3 reads CSAGWGEETQYF. The CDR3 DNA follows: TGCAGCGCCGGGTGGGGTGAGGAGACCCAGTACTTC.

This chain links TRBV30 with TRBJ1-1, with a possible D match to TRBD1 (6 bases). The CDR3 runs to 12 residues. The V and J ends lost 5 bases and 5 bases respectively, with 12 bases between them. Germline V CDR1 and CDR2: GTSNPN, SVGIG (reference sequence). CDR3 nucleotides: TGTGCCTGGGGGGGGGCGCGGACTGAAGCTTTCTTT. Translating it yields CAWGGARTEAFF.

This clonotype was seen at least ten times. The chain combines TRBV7-2 with TRBJ2-7; D possibly corresponds to TRBD2 (7 bases). The CDR3 has 13 amino acids. Trimming pared 3 bases from V and 6 bases from J, leaving 12 bases between. Germline CDR1 is SGHTA and CDR2 is FQGNSA. The CDR3 spells CASSLGGGAEQYF. The CDR3 DNA sequence: TGTGCCAGCAGCTTGGGGGGGGGGGCCGAGCAGTACTTC. The full variable domain, rest sourced from reference TRBV7-2 and TRBJ2-7, is GAGVSQSPSNKVTEKGKDVELRCDPISGHTALYWYRQSLGQGLEFLIYFQGNSAPDKSGLPSDRFSAERTGGSVSTLTIQRTQQEDSAVYLCASSLGGGAEQYFGPGTRLTVT.

This chain connects TRBV28 to TRBJ1-2, with 7 bases fitting TRBD1. Germline V gene lookup returns CDR1 MDHEN and CDR2 SYDVKM. V shed 6 bases and J 8 bases; nucleotides not matched to a gene: 6. The CDR3 has 12 residues. CDR3 region: CASRTGAEGYTF. In DNA, the CDR3 is TGTGCCAGCAGAACAGGGGCTGAAGGCTACACCTTC.

This clonotype was found many times. The CDR3 DNA follows: TGTGCCACCCGGGAGGCGGCTAATGAAAAACTGTTTTTT. The encoded protein is CATREAANEKLFF. This sequence joins TRBV19 and TRBJ1-4, with D uncertain. Per germline, CDR1 LNHDA and CDR2 SQIVND (reference sequence). V gave up 10 bases and J gave up 3 bases, with 12 bases separating them. The CDR3 length is 13 residues.

This clonotype occurred many times. The gene calls are TRBV7-9 and TRBJ1-5; the match to TRBD1 covers 7 bases. This CDR3 is 12 amino acids long. Germline CDR1 reads SEHNR; CDR2 reads FQNEAQ (reference sequence). V shed 8 bases and J 3 bases; nucleotides not matched to a gene: 1. In nucleotides, the CDR3 is TGTGCCAGCGGACAGGACAATCAGCCCCAGCATTTT. Its protein product is CASGQDNQPQHF.

This clonotype was counted at least ten times. This rearrangement joins TRBV19 to TRBJ1-3; D is unresolved. V was clipped by 1 base and J by 0 bases, with 10 bases between them. This CDR3 region has 16 residues. Germline V gene lookup returns CDR1 LNHDA and CDR2 SQIVND (reference sequence). CDR3 in amino acids: CASSIGGLNSGNTIYF. In nucleotides, the CDR3 is TGTGCCAGTAGTATAGGCGGACTAAACTCTGGAAACACCATATATTTT. Full variable domain (missing parts from reference TRBV19 and TRBJ1-3): DGGITQSPKYLFRKEGQNVTLSCEQNLNHDAMYWYRQDPGQGLRLIYYSQIVNDFQKGDIAEGYSVSREKKESFPLTVTSAQKNPTAFYLCASSIGGLNSGNTIYFGEGSWLTVV.

This clonotype occurred many times. The chain carries TRBV19 and TRBJ1-1; D not resolved. This CDR3 spans 12 amino acids. Trimming pared 11 bases from V and 5 bases from J, leaving 15 bases between. Germline assignment: CDR1 LNHDA and CDR2 SQIVND (reference sequence). The chain's CDR3 is CASNSIGTEAFF. In DNA, the CDR3 is TGTGCCTCCAACTCGATCGGAACTGAAGCTTTCTTT. Full variable domain (missing parts from reference TRBV19 and TRBJ1-1): DGGITQSPKYLFRKEGQNVTLSCEQNLNHDAMYWYRQDPGQGLRLIYYSQIVNDFQKGDIAEGYSVSREKKESFPLTVTSAQKNPTAFYLCASNSIGTEAFFGQGTRLTVV.

This clonotype was counted at least ten times. The chain employs TRBV12-3 or TRBV12-4 and TRBJ2-6, with D perhaps matching TRBD1 or TRBD2 (5 bases each). Trimming left V 3 bases short and J 0 bases short, with 12 bases between. CDR3 size: 17 residues. The CDR3 nucleotides read TGTGCCAGCAGTTTGAGGGACCTCTTCTCTGGGGCCAACGTCCTGACTTTC. Translating gives CASSLRDLFSGANVLTF.

This clonotype was recorded at least ten times. V gene TRBV7-2 combines with J gene TRBJ1-5; TRBD1 agrees at 11 bases. V shed 6 bases and J 4 bases; nucleotides not matched to a gene: 5. The V gene's germline CDR1 is SGHTA and CDR2 FQGNSA. The CDR3 length is 15 residues. CDR3 sequence: CASRWDRGLNQPQHF. The CDR3, as DNA: TGTGCCAGCAGATGGGACAGGGGGTTGAATCAGCCCCAGCATTTT.

This clonotype was recorded at least ten times. This chain links TRBV7-2 with TRBJ1-2, with D perhaps TRBD1 (6 bases). Trimming cost V 2 bases and J 4 bases, with 11 bases left between them. Germline CDR1 SGHTA, CDR2 FQGNSA. The length of the CDR3 is 14 residues. This chain's CDR3 is CASSLIGQTYGYTF. In DNA, the CDR3 is TGTGCCAGCAGCTTAATAGGACAGACCTATGGCTACACCTTC.

This clonotype was observed a few times. J is TRBJ1-1 and V is TRBV20-1; 11 nucleotides match TRBD1. V dropped 3 bases and J dropped 4; count of bases not matched to a gene: 13. Germline V gene sequence: CDR1 DFQATT, CDR2 SNEGSKA (reference sequence). This CDR3 is built from 17 residues. The chain's CDR3 is CSASLPGQGVGGTEAFF. Written as DNA, the CDR3 is TGCAGTGCTAGTCTACCGGGACAGGGGGTAGGAGGCACTGAAGCTTTCTTT.

In this sample, this clonotype turned up many times. This chain uses TRBV7-2 with TRBJ1-5; D is unresolved. Germline lookup yields CDR1 SGHTA and CDR2 FQGNSA. The germline V and J ends were trimmed by 1 base and 4 bases, with 17 bases remaining between them. The CDR3 has 17 residues. The DNA for the CDR3 is TGTGCCAGCAGCTTAGACGGGGTTTTAAGGAGGAATCAGCCCCAGCATTTT. Residues: CASSLDGVLRRNQPQHF.

In its sample, this clonotype was seen many times. This sequence joins TRBV12-3 or TRBV12-4 and TRBJ2-5, with a tentative D call TRBD1 (6 bases). The CDR3 contains 13 residues. The V end lost 5 bases, the J end lost 7 bases, and 14 bases lay between the germline ends. This CDR3 reads CASSPRGKATQYF. The CDR3 bases are TGTGCCAGCAGTCCCAGGGGAAAGGCGACCCAGTACTTC.

The CDR3 DNA is TGCAGCGGCGGCCGGGACAGGGGCGCCGAGCAGTACTTC. Amino acids: CSGGRDRGAEQYF. This chain connects TRBV29-1 to TRBJ2-7; 10 nucleotides agree with TRBD1. Trimming at V came to 7 bases and at J to 6 bases, leaving 9 bases not matched to a gene. The CDR3 is 13 amino acids. Germline V CDR1 and CDR2: SQVTM, ANQGSEA.

The sample holds many counts of this clonotype. The chain employs TRBV4-3 and TRBJ1-4; D possibly corresponds to TRBD1 (5 bases). V was clipped by 0 bases and J by 3 bases, with 14 bases between them. This CDR3 region has 17 residues. CDR1 is LGHNA and CDR2 is YSLEER in the germline V gene. CDR3 DNA: TGCGCCAGCAGCCAAGATCTTAGGAGGGGATCTAATGAAAAACTGTTTTTT. Its protein is CASSQDLRRGSNEKLFF.

The chain joins TRBV5-1 to TRBJ1-2; D may be TRBD1 (6 bases). The CDR3 consists of 14 residues. The ends were cut back, 3 bases at V and 4 bases at J, with 13 bases in the middle. CDR1 and CDR2 (germline): SGHRS, YFSETQ. CDR3 in DNA: TGCGCCAGCAGCTCCCGGACAGAGGCCTATGGCTACACCTTC. Translating it yields CASSSRTEAYGYTF.

Ten or more counts support this clonotype. The chain joins TRBV7-2 to TRBJ1-2, with D hard to call. This CDR3 is 15 amino acids long. The germline CDR1 and CDR2 sequences are SGHTA and FQGNSA. The V gene lost 5 bases and the J gene lost 4 bases, with 17 bases spanning the gap. The chain's CDR3 is CASSRGIQAVYGYTF. CDR3 nucleotides: TGTGCCAGCAGCCGGGGAATCCAGGCGGTCTATGGCTACACCTTC.

This clonotype has at least ten counts. The chain employs TRBV6-1 and TRBJ1-3; weak D call: TRBD1 (6 bases). The germline V gene has CDR1 MNHNS and CDR2 SASEGT. There are 15 residues in the CDR3. V was cut by 6 bases and J by 0 bases, with 12 bases left in between. Here the CDR3 DNA reads TGTGCCAGCAGGGAAACAGGGAGCTCTGGAAACACCATATATTTT. Residues: CASRETGSSGNTIYF.

This clonotype was detected ten times or more. The V and J genes are TRBV7-2 and TRBJ1-2; D gene ambiguous. The germline V gene has CDR1 SGHTA and CDR2 FQGNSA. With 3 bases removed from V and 5 bases from J, the gap between germline ends came to 10 bases. This CDR3 is built from 13 residues. As DNA, the CDR3 is TGTGCCAGCAGCTTGAGGGTGGGGTATGGCTACACCTTC. This gives the protein CASSLRVGYGYTF.

The sample holds many counts of this clonotype. The gene calls are TRBV7-2 and TRBJ2-1; D call uncertain. This CDR3 has 12 residues. Trimming pared 2 bases from V and 3 bases from J, leaving 2 bases between. The germline V gene has CDR1 SGHTA and CDR2 FQGNSA. The CDR3 reads CASSLSYNEQFF. CDR3 nucleotide sequence: TGTGCCAGCAGCTTAAGCTACAATGAGCAGTTCTTC.

The CDR3 nucleotides read TGCAGTGCCTCCGGGACTAGCGGGGGGGAGACCCAGTACTTC. The encoded protein is CSASGTSGGETQYF. This chain connects TRBV20-1 to TRBJ2-5; 15 bases are a match to TRBD2. CDR3 length: 14 amino acids. The germline V gene has CDR1 DFQATT and CDR2 SNEGSKA (reference sequence). V gave up 6 bases and J gave up 5 bases; unmatched junction bases: 4.

V is TRBV11-2 and J is TRBJ2-2; 11 bases are shared with TRBD2. This CDR3 contains 16 residues. From germline, CDR1 is SGHAT and CDR2 FQNNGV. The V segment lost 5 bases and the J segment 4 bases; nucleotides outside the gene matches: 6. The CDR3 region is CASSPLAGDRTGELFF. CDR3 coding DNA: TGTGCCAGCAGCCCACTAGCGGGAGATCGCACCGGGGAGCTGTTTTTT.

The genes are TRBV25-1 and TRBJ2-7, with TRBD2 matching 10 bases. J gave up 3 bases and V 6 bases, and 5 bases lay outside the gene matches. CDR1 is MGHDK, CDR2 SYGVNS, per germline. This CDR3 is built from 14 residues. The CDR3: CASRTSGEGYEQYF. DNA for the CDR3: TGTGCCAGCAGAACTAGCGGGGAGGGCTACGAGCAGTACTTC.

At least ten counts were recorded for this clonotype. This chain uses TRBV7-3 with TRBJ2-1; a weak D match, TRBD2 (6 bases). The CDR3 sequence is 15 residues long. Trimming cost V 4 bases and J 9 bases, with 19 bases left between them. Germline loops: CDR1 SGHTA, CDR2 FQGTGA. The CDR3 loop is CASSSQGSGHPEQFF. The DNA for the CDR3 is TGTGCCAGCAGCTCCCAGGGTAGCGGCCACCCTGAGCAGTTCTTC. The whole variable domain, remainder taken from reference TRBV7-3 and TRBJ2-1, is GAGVSQTPSNKVTEKGKYVELRCDPISGHTALYWYRQSLGQGPEFLIYFQGTGAADDSGLPNDRFFAVRPEGSVSTLKIQRTERGDSAVYLCASSSQGSGHPEQFFGPGTRLTVL.

The chain links TRBV28 to TRBJ1-5; D may be TRBD1 (6 bases). The CDR3 is 14 residues long. With 6 bases removed from V and 4 bases from J, the gap between germline ends came to 13 bases. CDR1 is MDHEN and CDR2 is SYDVKM in the germline V gene. The CDR3 DNA reads TGTGCCAGCAGATCAGGACAGTTTAATCAGCCCCAGCATTTT. Its protein product is CASRSGQFNQPQHF.

The chain links TRBV6-8 to TRBJ2-3; TRBD2 matches 10 bases. Looked up from germline, CDR1 is MNHGY and CDR2 is SAAAGT. The J segment lost 5 bases and the V segment lost 0 bases, leaving 2 bases of the junction unmatched. CDR3 length: 15 residues. The CDR3 nucleotides read TGTGCCAGCAGTTACTCGACTAGCGGGCGAGATACGCAGTATTTT. Amino acid sequence: CASSYSTSGRDTQYF.

The rearrangement joins TRBV5-4 to TRBJ2-7, with 7 bases that match TRBD1. The germline V gene encodes CDR1 SGHNT and CDR2 YYREEE (reference sequence). The CDR3 sequence is 14 residues long. Trimming removed 6 bases from V and 5 bases from J; junction bases left unmatched: 11. The CDR3 loop reads CASTISTGFHEQYF. CDR3 coding DNA: TGTGCCAGCACCATTTCGACAGGGTTCCACGAGCAGTACTTC.

This clonotype has ten or more counts. This chain links TRBV7-2 with TRBJ1-6; D gene uncertain. Germline V CDR1 and CDR2: SGHTA, FQGNSA. V was clipped by 4 bases and J by 5 bases, with 12 bases between them. The CDR3 has 15 residues. CDR3: CASSSQRVHNSPLHF. The CDR3 DNA reads as TGTGCCAGCAGCTCGCAAAGAGTCCATAATTCACCCCTCCACTTT.